Below are 28 T cell receptor beta chains sequenced from a single sample in a study of metastatic and nonmetastatic thyroid tumors. No treatment of any kind had been given to any patient before thyroid surgery. With MiXCR, TCRdb reprocessed the PCR reads. Of around 29,000 clones in the sample, around 20% are singletons; the top ten hold around two fifths. Material for sequencing was blood. The receptors here all came from a female donor with papillary thyroid cancer or a benign thyroid nodule (not recorded which). Some clones in this sample may be carry-over from other donors' samples.

This clone has at least ten counts. V and J are TRBV12-3 or TRBV12-4 and TRBJ1-5; tentative D call: TRBD1 (5 bases). V lost 10 bases and J lost 2, with 12 bases in between. CDR3 size: 13 residues. CDR3 sequence reads: CATARGGNQPQHF. DNA of the CDR3: TGTGCCACCGCCCGAGGGGGCAATCAGCCCCAGCATTTT.

Concerning this clone itself: In the same sample, other DNA sequences code for this CDR3. The chain links TRBV30 to TRBJ2-1; D gene ambiguous. The CDR3 spans 11 residues. Trimming removed 3 bases from V and 3 bases from J, with 3 bases in between. Per the germline V gene, CDR1 is GTSNPN and CDR2 is SVGIG (reference sequence). CDR3 coding DNA: TGTGCCTGGAGGGGCTACAATGAGCAGTTCTTC. Translation: CAWRGYNEQFF.

The V gene is TRBV20-1, the J gene TRBJ1-5; no clear D. With 7 bases removed from V and 10 bases from J, the gap between germline ends came to 20 bases. Looked up from germline, CDR1 is DFQATT and CDR2 is SNEGSKA (reference sequence). The CDR3 has 13 amino acids. DNA of the CDR3: TGCAGTGTAGAGACCGGTACCCCGGGACCCCAGCATTTT. It encodes CSVETGTPGPQHF.

The chain combines TRBV30 with TRBJ2-1, with 7 bases aligning to TRBD1. Germline loops: CDR1 GTSNPN, CDR2 SVGIG (reference sequence). V trimming: 4 bases; J trimming: 9 bases; junction bases outside the gene matches: 18. The CDR3 runs 16 residues. The CDR3 sequence is CAWNKRLGTAGFEQFF. CDR3 DNA: TGTGCCTGGAACAAACGCCTCGGGACAGCAGGGTTTGAGCAGTTCTTC. The full variable domain, with the rest looked up from reference TRBV30 and TRBJ2-1, is SQTIHQWPATLVQPVGSPLSLECTVEGTSNPNLYWYRQAAGRGLQLLFYSVGIGQISSEVPQNLSASRPQDRQFILSSKKLLLSDSGFYLCAWNKRLGTAGFEQFFGPGTRLTVL.

This clone was observed a few times. The chain is built from TRBV24-1 and TRBJ2-3; unclear D gene. Looked up from germline, CDR1 is KGHDR and CDR2 is SFDVKD. The length of the CDR3 is 13 residues. V lost 0 bases and J 4 bases, leaving 4 bases between the germline ends. The CDR3 reads CATSDLTPDTQYF. The CDR3 nucleotides are TGTGCCACCAGTGATTTGACGCCAGATACGCAGTATTTT.

This clone was recorded many times. The chain recombines TRBV30 with TRBJ2-5, with 9 bases lining up with TRBD1. With V trimmed by 2 bases and J by 5 bases, 12 bases remained unmatched. The CDR3 sequence is 16 residues long. CDR1 and CDR2 from the germline V gene are GTSNPN and SVGIG (reference sequence). Written as DNA, the CDR3 is TGTGCCTGGAGTCAAATCGGGACAGGGAATTTGGAGACCCAGTACTTC. Translation: CAWSQIGTGNLETQYF.

The chain employs TRBV6-1 and TRBJ2-7, with 7 positions matching TRBD1. CDR3 length: 14 amino acids. CDR1 and CDR2 from the germline V gene are MNHNS and SASEGT. V gave up 7 bases and J gave up 3 bases; unmatched junction bases: 9. The CDR3 DNA is TGTGCCAGCATTGAGACAGGGAACTTCTACGAGCAGTACTTC. Protein sequence: CASIETGNFYEQYF.

This clone was seen repeatedly, ten times or more. The chain recombines TRBV14 with TRBJ2-3, with 7 bases aligning to TRBD1. The junction had 4 bases not matched to a gene; V was cut back by 4 bases and J by 0 bases. Germline assignment: CDR1 SGHDN and CDR2 FVKESK. CDR3 length: 15 amino acids. The CDR3 sequence: CASSLGGTSTDTQYF. Here the CDR3 DNA reads TGTGCCAGCAGCCTAGGGGGCACTAGCACAGATACGCAGTATTTT.

This clone was detected only a few times. The V gene is TRBV11-1, the J gene TRBJ2-5; 9 bases are shared with TRBD1. The CDR3 contains 16 residues. From germline, CDR1 is SGHAT and CDR2 FQDESV (reference sequence). The junction had 8 bases not matched to a gene; V was cut back by 5 bases and J by 1 base. CDR3 sequence: CASSPWDRAIQETQYF. In DNA form, the CDR3 reads TGTGCCAGCAGCCCGTGGGACAGGGCCATCCAAGAGACCCAGTACTTC.

This clone was detected a few times. This chain uses TRBV12-3 or TRBV12-4 with TRBJ1-1; the D is unclear. This CDR3 has 14 residues. Trimming shortened V by 1 base and J by 4 bases, and 10 bases separated the two germline ends. The CDR3 protein is CASSLDSWGTEAFF. CDR3 sequence (DNA): TGTGCCAGCAGTTTAGACAGCTGGGGCACTGAAGCTTTCTTT.

About this clone itself: One junction end does not reproduce the germline sequence, and a read error may be involved. The chain combines TRBV20-1 with TRBJ2-5, with 7 bases aligning to TRBD2. There are 14 residues in the CDR3. Germline CDR1 reads DFQATT; CDR2 reads SNEGSKA (reference sequence). The CDR3 DNA reads as TGCAGTGCTAACAGCGGGATCTCCTACAATGAGCAGTCCTTC. Its protein product is CSANSGISYNEQSF.

At least ten counts were recorded for this clone. The CDR3 spells CATSSSTDTQYF. In DNA form, the CDR3 reads TGTGCCACCAGTAGTAGCACAGATACGCAGTATTTT. V gene TRBV24-1 combines with J gene TRBJ2-3; no reliable D call. V gave up 6 bases and J gave up 0 bases, with 3 bases separating them. The CDR3 is 12 amino acids. Germline loops: CDR1 KGHDR, CDR2 SFDVKD.

This clone was seen ten or more times. The DNA of the CDR3 is TGTGCCAGCAGCTTGGATCAGGGGTGGGAGCAGTTCTTC. It codes for CASSLDQGWEQFF. The chain has TRBV5-6 and TRBJ2-1; weak D call: TRBD1 (6 bases). The CDR3 contains 13 residues. Germline CDR1 reads SGHDT; CDR2 reads YYEEEE. Trimming removed 0 bases at V and 10 bases at J, with 11 bases between.

The chain couples TRBV15 to TRBJ1-1; TRBD1 matches at 8 bases. CDR3 size: 15 residues. Germline V gene data show CDR1 as LNHNV and CDR2 as YYDKDF (reference sequence). After removal of 0 bases from V and 8 bases from J, the junction contained 8 bases not matched to a gene. CDR3: CATSRDYRGTGEAFF. CDR3 nucleotide sequence: TGTGCCACCAGCAGAGATTACAGGGGGACCGGAGAAGCTTTCTTT. Full variable domain (outside the CDR3, taken from reference TRBV15 and TRBJ1-1): DAMVIQNPRYQVTQFGKPVTLSCSQTLNHNVMYWYQQKSSQAPKLLFHYYDKDFNNEADTPDNFQSRRPNTSFCFLDIRSPGLGDTAMYLCATSRDYRGTGEAFFGQGTRLTVV.

This clone was detected many times. The CDR3 DNA is TGCGCCAGCAGCCAAGACAGGGGGCTGGGTCAGCCCCAGCATTTT. Translating gives CASSQDRGLGQPQHF. The chain recombines TRBV4-1 with TRBJ1-5; 8 bases are shared with TRBD1. CDR1 is MGHRA, CDR2 YSYEKL, per germline. Trimming took 0 bases from V and 6 from J; bases not matched to a gene: 4. The CDR3 loop spans 15 amino acids.

This clone was observed at least ten times. This sequence joins TRBV9 and TRBJ2-2, with D tentatively TRBD1 (5 bases). The CDR3 contains 14 residues. V was cut by 6 bases and J by 4 bases, with 13 bases left in between. Germline CDR1 reads SGDLS; CDR2 reads YYNGEE. CDR3 region: CASNQAGSTGELFF. As DNA, the CDR3 is TGTGCCAGCAATCAGGCAGGGTCCACCGGGGAGCTGTTTTTT.

This clone was seen only a few times. The CDR3 nucleotides are TGTGCCAGCAGTCCCCCGGCGGGACCCGAGACAGATACGCAGTATTTT. Its protein product is CASSPPAGPETDTQYF. The chain recombines TRBV6-2 or TRBV6-3 with TRBJ2-3; possible D gene TRBD2, 6 bases. The CDR3 is 16 residues long. V gave up 5 bases and J gave up 3 bases, with 18 bases separating them. Per germline, CDR1 MNHEY and CDR2 SVGEGT.

This clone occurred many times. Other DNA variants within this sample encode the same CDR3. The rearrangement uses TRBV27 and TRBJ2-7, with 9 bases aligning to TRBD1. This CDR3 has 15 amino acids. Trimming cost V 5 bases and J 7 bases; bases outside gene matches: 12. Germline V gene data show CDR1 as MNHEY and CDR2 as SMNVEV (reference sequence). DNA of the CDR3: TGTGCCAGCAGTCTCACCGGGACAGGGTCTGCGGAGCAGTACTTC. Its translation: CASSLTGTGSAEQYF.

This clone has ten or more counts. The chain uses TRBV5-8 and TRBJ2-3; D not certain. Germline loops: CDR1 SGHTS, CDR2 YDEGEE. This CDR3 is built from 12 residues. Trimming took 0 bases from V and 4 from J, leaving 3 bases between them. CDR3 sequence reads: CASSLVSDTQYF. In DNA, the CDR3 is TGTGCCAGCAGCTTGGTCTCAGATACGCAGTATTTT.

This clone was seen more than once but under ten times. The genes are TRBV19 and TRBJ2-1, with TRBD1 matching 7 bases. This CDR3 is 15 amino acids long. V lost 1 base to trimming and J lost 5 bases; unmatched junction nucleotides: 5. Germline-derived CDR1 and CDR2 are LNHDA and SQIVND (reference sequence). This CDR3 is CASSIGTGENNEQFF. The CDR3, as DNA: TGTGCCAGTAGTATAGGTACAGGGGAGAACAATGAGCAGTTCTTC.

Many counts were recorded for this clone. The chain employs TRBV7-8 and TRBJ1-5; 8 nucleotides match TRBD1. V shed 1 base and J 7 bases; nucleotides not matched to a gene: 3. The CDR3 is 14 amino acids. Germline lookup yields CDR1 SGHVS and CDR2 FQNEAQ. The CDR3 DNA sequence: TGTGCCAGCAGCTTAGGTGGACAGGGCCAGCCCCAGCATTTT. It encodes CASSLGGQGQPQHF. Full variable domain (missing parts from reference TRBV7-8 and TRBJ1-5): GAGVSQSPRYKVAKRGQDVALRCDPISGHVSLFWYQQALGQGPEFLTYFQNEAQLDKSGLPSDRFFAERPEGSVSTLKIQRTQQEDSAVYLCASSLGGQGQPQHFGDGTRLSIL.

This clone was counted at least ten times. The chain employs TRBV7-6 and TRBJ2-5, with 7 bases that match TRBD1. The CDR3 is 16 amino acids. The J segment lost 3 bases and the V segment lost 5 bases, leaving 12 bases of the junction unmatched. CDR1 SGHVS and CDR2 FNYEAQ come from the germline V gene. The CDR3 coding sequence is TGTGCCAGCAGCCTACGTATCGGGACAGCTAAAGAGACCCAGTACTTC. Translating it yields CASSLRIGTAKETQYF. The full variable domain, with the rest looked up from reference TRBV7-6 and TRBJ2-5, is GAGVSQSPRYKVTKRGQDVALRCDPISGHVSLYWYRQALGQGPEFLTYFNYEAQQDKSGLPNDRFSAERPEGSISTLTIQRTEQRDSAMYRCASSLRIGTAKETQYFGPGTRLLVL.

The chain combines TRBV6-1 with TRBJ2-2; D unclear. Germline lookup yields CDR1 MNHNS and CDR2 SASEGT. CDR3 length equals 13 residues. V was cut by 10 bases and J by 3 bases, with 12 bases left in between. CDR3: CATAKGYTGELFF. CDR3 bases: TGTGCCACCGCGAAAGGGTACACCGGGGAGCTGTTTTTT.

This clone has ten or more counts. Other DNA sequences in this sample translate to the same CDR3. The gene calls are TRBV7-9 and TRBJ2-5, with 8 bases lining up with TRBD2. The germline CDR1 and CDR2 sequences are SEHNR and FQNEAQ (reference sequence). The CDR3 covers 14 residues. Trimming took 5 bases from V and 1 from J; bases not matched to a gene: 3. The CDR3 nucleotides read TGTGCCAGCAGCACCGGACTAGCCCAAGAGACCCAGTACTTC. Translating gives CASSTGLAQETQYF.

In this sample, this clone is medium-sized. V gene TRBV15 combines with J gene TRBJ2-7, with TRBD1 identical over 10 bases. Losses at the gene ends were 5 bases for V and 0 bases for J; bases not matched to a gene: 4. CDR3 length: 15 residues. CDR1 is LNHNV and CDR2 is YYDKDF in the germline V gene (reference sequence). CDR3 protein: CATSGRTGGSYEQYF. The CDR3 nucleotides are TGTGCCACCAGCGGGAGGACAGGGGGCTCCTACGAGCAGTACTTC.

This clone was seen more than once but under ten times. The chain recombines TRBV27 with TRBJ2-2; 7 bases map to TRBD1. Germline V lookup: CDR1 MNHEY, CDR2 SMNVEV (reference sequence). V trimming: 6 bases; J trimming: 0 bases; junction bases outside the gene matches: 10. This CDR3 contains 17 residues. CDR3 nucleotides: TGTGCCAGCAGGCGAACCCTGGACAGGACGAACACCGGGGAGCTGTTTTTT. This gives the protein CASRRTLDRTNTGELFF.

V is TRBV4-1 and J is TRBJ2-2; a weak D match, TRBD2 (6 bases). The CDR3 loop spans 14 amino acids. Trimming pared 0 bases from V and 6 bases from J, leaving 8 bases between. From germline, CDR1 is MGHRA and CDR2 YSYEKL. CDR3 DNA sequence: TGCGCCAGCAGCCAAGAGCGGGGTCCCGGGGAGCTGTTTTTT. It translates to CASSQERGPGELFF.

This clone was detected many times. The rearrangement joins TRBV7-8 to TRBJ2-2, with D maybe TRBD2 (5 bases). Deletions cut 5 bases from V and 5 bases from J, with 15 bases between. CDR3 length equals 15 residues. In germline, CDR1 is SGHVS, CDR2 FQNEAQ. This CDR3 is CASSPLASTTGELFF. Written as DNA, the CDR3 is TGTGCCAGCAGCCCTTTAGCGAGTACGACCGGGGAGCTGTTTTTT.